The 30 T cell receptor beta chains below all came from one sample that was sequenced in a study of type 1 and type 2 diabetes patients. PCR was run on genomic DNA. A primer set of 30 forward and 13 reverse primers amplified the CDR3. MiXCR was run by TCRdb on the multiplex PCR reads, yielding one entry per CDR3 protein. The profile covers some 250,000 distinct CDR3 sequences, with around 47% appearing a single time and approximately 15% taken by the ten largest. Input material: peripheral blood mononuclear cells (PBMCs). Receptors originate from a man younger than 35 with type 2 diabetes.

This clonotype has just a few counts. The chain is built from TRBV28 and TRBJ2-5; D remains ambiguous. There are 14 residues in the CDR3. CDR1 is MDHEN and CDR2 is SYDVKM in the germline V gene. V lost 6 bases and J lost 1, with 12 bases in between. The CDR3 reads CASRLEGLQETQYF. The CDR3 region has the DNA TGTGCCAGCAGACTTGAAGGGCTCCAAGAGACCCAGTACTTC.

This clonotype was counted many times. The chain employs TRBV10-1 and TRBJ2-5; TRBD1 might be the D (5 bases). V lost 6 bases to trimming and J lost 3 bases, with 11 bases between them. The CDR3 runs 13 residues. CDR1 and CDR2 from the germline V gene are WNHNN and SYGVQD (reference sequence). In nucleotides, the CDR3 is TGCGCCAGCAGACGACAGACCAAAGAGACCCAGTACTTC. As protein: CASRRQTKETQYF.

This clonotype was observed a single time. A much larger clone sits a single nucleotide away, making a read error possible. CDR3 in amino acids: CATSRTTEQTYPPYEQYF. CDR3 coding DNA: TGTGCCACCAGCAGAACGACGGAACAGACTTATCCTCCCTACGAGCAGTACTTC. V and J are TRBV15 and TRBJ2-7; no firm D call. The CDR3 is 18 amino acids. Germline values: CDR1 LNHNV, CDR2 YYDKDF (reference sequence). Trimming shortened V by 2 bases and J by 2 bases, and 22 bases separated the two germline ends. Based on the CDR3 plus reference TRBV15 and TRBJ2-7, the full variable domain is DAMVIQNPRYQVTQFGKPVTLSCSQTLNHNVMYWYQQKSSQAPKLLFHYYDKDFNNEADTPDNFQSRRPNTSFCFLDIRSPGLGDTAMYLCATSRTTEQTYPPYEQYFGPGTRLTVT.

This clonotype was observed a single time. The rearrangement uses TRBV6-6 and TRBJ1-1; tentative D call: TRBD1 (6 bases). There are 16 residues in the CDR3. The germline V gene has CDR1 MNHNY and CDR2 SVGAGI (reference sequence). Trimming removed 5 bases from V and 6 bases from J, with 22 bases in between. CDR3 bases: TGTGCCAGCAGTGGGCCTGAGGGGGGGGGGTGCCCTGAAGCTTTCTTT. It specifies CASSGPEGGGCPEAFF.

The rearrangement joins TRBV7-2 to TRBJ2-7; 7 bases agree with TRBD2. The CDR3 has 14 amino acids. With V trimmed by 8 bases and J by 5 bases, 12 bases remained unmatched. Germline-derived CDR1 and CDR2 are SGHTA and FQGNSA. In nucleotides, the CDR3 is TGTGCCAGCTCCCCTGGGGGGGGGTTGGACGAGCAGTACTTC. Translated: CASSPGGGLDEQYF.

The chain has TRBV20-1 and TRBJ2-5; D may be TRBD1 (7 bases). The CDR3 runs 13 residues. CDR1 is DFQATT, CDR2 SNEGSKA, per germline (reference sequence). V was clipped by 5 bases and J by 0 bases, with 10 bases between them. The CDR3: CSAGGTDQETQYF. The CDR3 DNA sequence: TGCAGTGCTGGGGGGACAGACCAAGAGACCCAGTACTTC.

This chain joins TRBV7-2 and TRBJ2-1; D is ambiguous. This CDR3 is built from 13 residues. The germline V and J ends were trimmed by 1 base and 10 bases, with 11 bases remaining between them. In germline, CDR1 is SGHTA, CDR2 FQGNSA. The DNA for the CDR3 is TGTGCCAGCAGCTTAGTGGGGATTCGGGAGCAGTTCTTC. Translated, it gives CASSLVGIREQFF.

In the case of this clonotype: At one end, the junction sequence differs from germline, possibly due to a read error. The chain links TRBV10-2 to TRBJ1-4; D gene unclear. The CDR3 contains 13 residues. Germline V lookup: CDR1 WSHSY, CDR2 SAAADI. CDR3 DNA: TGTGCCAGCAGTGGAAACTTGAGGGAAAAACTGTTTTTT. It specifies CASSGNLREKLFF.

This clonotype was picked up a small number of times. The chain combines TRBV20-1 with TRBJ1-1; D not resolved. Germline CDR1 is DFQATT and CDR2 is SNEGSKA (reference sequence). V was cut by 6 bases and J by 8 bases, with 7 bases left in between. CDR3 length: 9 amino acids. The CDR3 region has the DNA TGCAGTGCAATCAAGGAAGCTTTCTTT. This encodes CSAIKEAFF.

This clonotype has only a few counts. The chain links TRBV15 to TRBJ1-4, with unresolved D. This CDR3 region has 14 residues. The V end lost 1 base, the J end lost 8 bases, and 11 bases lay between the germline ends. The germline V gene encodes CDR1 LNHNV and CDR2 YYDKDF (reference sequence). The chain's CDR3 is CATSRARAGEKLFF. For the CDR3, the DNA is TGTGCCACCAGCAGAGCCCGAGCGGGGGAAAAACTGTTTTTT.

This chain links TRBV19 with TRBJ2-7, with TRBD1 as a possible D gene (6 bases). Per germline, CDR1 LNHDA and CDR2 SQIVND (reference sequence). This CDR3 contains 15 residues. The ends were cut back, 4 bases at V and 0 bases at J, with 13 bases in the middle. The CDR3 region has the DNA TGTGCCAGTAGTAGCTCCAGGGGCCCCTCCTACGAGCAGTACTTC. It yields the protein CASSSSRGPSYEQYF. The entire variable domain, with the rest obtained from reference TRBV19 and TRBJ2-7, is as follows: DGGITQSPKYLFRKEGQNVTLSCEQNLNHDAMYWYRQDPGQGLRLIYYSQIVNDFQKGDIAEGYSVSREKKESFPLTVTSAQKNPTAFYLCASSSSRGPSYEQYFGPGTRLTVT.

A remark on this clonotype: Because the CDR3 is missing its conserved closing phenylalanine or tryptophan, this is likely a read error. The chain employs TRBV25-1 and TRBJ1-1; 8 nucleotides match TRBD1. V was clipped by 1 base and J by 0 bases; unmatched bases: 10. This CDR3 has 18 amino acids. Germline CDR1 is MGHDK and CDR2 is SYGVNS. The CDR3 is CASSEFPMPQGVNTEAFL. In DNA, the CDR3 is TGTGCCAGCAGTGAATTCCCCATGCCACAGGGGGTGAACACTGAAGCTTTCCTT.

Written as DNA, the CDR3 is TGTGCCAGCAGCCCGAGAGAGGGGAGCACAGATACGCAGTATTTT. Translation: CASSPREGSTDTQYF. The chain joins TRBV9 to TRBJ2-3; TRBD1 or TRBD2 may be the D gene (5 bases each). The CDR3 length is 15 residues. Germline CDR1 SGDLS, CDR2 YYNGEE. Trimming took 4 bases from V and 0 from J, leaving 12 bases between them.

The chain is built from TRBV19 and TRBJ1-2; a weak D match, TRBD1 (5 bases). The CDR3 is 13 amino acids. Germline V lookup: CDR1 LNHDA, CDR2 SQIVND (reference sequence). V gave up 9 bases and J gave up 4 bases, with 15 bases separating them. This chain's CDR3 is CASSQGLGYGYTF. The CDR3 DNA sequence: TGTGCCAGCAGCCAGGGTCTAGGCTATGGCTACACCTTC.

The CDR3 DNA is TGTGCCAGCAGTTTCGGGGCCTCTGGGGCCAACGTCCTGACTTTC. Residues: CASSFGASGANVLTF. This sequence joins TRBV27 and TRBJ2-6; D could derive from TRBD1 or TRBD2 (5 bases each). CDR3 length: 15 residues. Per germline, CDR1 MNHEY and CDR2 SMNVEV (reference sequence). With 3 bases removed from V and 0 bases from J, the gap between germline ends came to 6 bases. Full variable domain (rest looked up from reference TRBV27 and TRBJ2-6): EAQVTQNPRYLITVTGKKLTVTCSQNMNHEYMSWYRQDPGLGLRQIYYSMNVEVTDKGDVPEGYKVSRKEKRNFPLILESPSPNQTSLYFCASSFGASGANVLTFGAGSRLTVL.

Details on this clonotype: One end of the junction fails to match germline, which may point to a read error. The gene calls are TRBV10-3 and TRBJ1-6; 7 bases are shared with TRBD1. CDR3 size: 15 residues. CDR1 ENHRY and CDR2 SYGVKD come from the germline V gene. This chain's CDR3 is CASSYEGARNSPLHF. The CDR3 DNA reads TGTGCCAGCAGTTACGAGGGGGCACGGAATTCACCCCTCCACTTT.

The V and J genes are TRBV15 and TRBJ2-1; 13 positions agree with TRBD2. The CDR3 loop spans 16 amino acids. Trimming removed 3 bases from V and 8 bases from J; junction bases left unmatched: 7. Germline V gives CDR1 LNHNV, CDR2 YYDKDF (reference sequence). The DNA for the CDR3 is TGTGCCACCAGCAGGAAACTAGCGGGAGGGGGGGATGAGCAGTTCTTC. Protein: CATSRKLAGGGDEQFF.

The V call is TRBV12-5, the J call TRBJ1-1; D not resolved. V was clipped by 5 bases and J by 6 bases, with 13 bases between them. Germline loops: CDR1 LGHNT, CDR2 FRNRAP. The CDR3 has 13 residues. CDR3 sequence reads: CASGPGGLSEAFF. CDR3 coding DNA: TGTGCTAGTGGTCCCGGTGGCTTGTCTGAAGCTTTCTTT. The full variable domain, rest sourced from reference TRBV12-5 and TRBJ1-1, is DARVTQTPRHKVTEMGQEVTMRCQPILGHNTVFWYRQTMMQGLELLAYFRNRAPLDDSGMPKDRFSAEMPDATLATLKIQPSEPRDSAVYFCASGPGGLSEAFFGQGTRLTVV.

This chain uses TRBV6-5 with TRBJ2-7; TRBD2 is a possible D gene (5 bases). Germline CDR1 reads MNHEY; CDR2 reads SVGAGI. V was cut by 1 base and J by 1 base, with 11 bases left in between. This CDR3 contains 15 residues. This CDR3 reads CASSYFRGTSYEQYF. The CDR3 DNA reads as TGTGCCAGCAGTTACTTTCGGGGAACATCCTACGAGCAGTACTTC.

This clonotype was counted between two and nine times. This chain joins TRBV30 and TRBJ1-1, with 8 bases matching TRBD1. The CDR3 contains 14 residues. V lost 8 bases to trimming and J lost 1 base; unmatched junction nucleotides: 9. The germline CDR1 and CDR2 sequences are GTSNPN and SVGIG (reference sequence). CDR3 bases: TGTGCCGTCACTCCCGGGACAGGGAACACTGAAGCTTTCTTT. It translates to CAVTPGTGNTEAFF.

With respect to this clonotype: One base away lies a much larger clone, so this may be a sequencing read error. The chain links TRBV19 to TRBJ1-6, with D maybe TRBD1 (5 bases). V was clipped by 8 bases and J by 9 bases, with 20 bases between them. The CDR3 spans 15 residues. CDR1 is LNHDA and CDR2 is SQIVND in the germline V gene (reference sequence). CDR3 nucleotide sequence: TGTGCCAGTGGCCAGAGGAGACAGCTTGCTTCACCCCTCCACTTT. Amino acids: CASGQRRQLASPLHF.

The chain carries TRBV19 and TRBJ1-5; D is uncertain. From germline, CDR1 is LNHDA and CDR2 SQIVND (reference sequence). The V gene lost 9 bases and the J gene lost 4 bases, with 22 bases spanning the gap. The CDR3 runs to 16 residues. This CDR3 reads CASSPQWTETNQPQHF. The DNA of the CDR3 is TGTGCCAGCTCACCACAATGGACTGAAACTAATCAGCCCCAGCATTTT.

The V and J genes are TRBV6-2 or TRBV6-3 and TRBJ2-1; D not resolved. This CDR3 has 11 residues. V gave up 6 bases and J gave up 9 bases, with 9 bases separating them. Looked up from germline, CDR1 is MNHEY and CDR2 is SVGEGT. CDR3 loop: CASRIRGEQFF. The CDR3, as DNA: TGTGCCAGCAGAATCCGCGGTGAGCAGTTCTTC.

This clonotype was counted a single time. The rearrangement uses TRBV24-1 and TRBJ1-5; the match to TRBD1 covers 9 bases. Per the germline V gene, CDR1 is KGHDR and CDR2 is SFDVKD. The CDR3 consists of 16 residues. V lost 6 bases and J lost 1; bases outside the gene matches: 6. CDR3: CATSPHGTGSNQPQHF. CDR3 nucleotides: TGTGCCACCAGTCCCCACGGGACAGGGAGCAATCAGCCCCAGCATTTT.

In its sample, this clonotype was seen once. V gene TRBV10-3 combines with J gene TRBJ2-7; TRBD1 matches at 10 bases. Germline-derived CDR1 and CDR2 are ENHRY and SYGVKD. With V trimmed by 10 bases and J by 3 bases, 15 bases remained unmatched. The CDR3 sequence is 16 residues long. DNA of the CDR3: TGTGCCACCCTCAAAGACTCCGGGACAGGGGTCTACGAGCAGTACTTC. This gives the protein CATLKDSGTGVYEQYF.

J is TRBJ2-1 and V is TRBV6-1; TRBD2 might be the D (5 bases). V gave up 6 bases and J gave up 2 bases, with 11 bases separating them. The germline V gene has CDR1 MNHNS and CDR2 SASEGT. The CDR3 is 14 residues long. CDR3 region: CASRASMTYNEQFF. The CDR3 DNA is TGTGCCAGCAGGGCTAGCATGACCTACAATGAGCAGTTCTTC.

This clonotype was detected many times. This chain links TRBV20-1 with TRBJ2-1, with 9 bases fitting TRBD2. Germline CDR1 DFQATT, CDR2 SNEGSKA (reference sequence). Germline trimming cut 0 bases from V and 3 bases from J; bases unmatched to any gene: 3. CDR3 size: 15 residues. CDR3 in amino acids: CSARDLTSGYNEQFF. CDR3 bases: TGCAGTGCTAGAGATCTGACTAGCGGCTACAATGAGCAGTTCTTC.

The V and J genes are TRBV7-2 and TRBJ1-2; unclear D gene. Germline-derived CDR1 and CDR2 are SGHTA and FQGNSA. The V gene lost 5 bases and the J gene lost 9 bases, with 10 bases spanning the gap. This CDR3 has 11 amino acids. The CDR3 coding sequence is TGTGCCAGCAGCGTCGACGCTCGCTACACCTTC. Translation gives CASSVDARYTF.

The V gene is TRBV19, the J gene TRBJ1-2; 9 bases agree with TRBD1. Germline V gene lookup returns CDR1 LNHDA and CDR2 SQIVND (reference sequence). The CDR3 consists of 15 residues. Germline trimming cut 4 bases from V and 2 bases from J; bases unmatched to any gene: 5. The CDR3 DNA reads TGTGCCAGTAGTACAAACAGGGGGCAAAACTATGGCTACACCTTC. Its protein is CASSTNRGQNYGYTF.

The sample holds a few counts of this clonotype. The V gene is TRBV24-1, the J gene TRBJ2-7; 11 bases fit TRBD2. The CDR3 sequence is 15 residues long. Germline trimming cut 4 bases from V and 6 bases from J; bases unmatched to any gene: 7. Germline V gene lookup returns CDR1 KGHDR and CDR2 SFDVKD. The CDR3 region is CATSESGTSGVEQYF. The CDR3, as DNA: TGTGCCACCAGTGAATCCGGGACTAGCGGCGTCGAGCAGTACTTC.